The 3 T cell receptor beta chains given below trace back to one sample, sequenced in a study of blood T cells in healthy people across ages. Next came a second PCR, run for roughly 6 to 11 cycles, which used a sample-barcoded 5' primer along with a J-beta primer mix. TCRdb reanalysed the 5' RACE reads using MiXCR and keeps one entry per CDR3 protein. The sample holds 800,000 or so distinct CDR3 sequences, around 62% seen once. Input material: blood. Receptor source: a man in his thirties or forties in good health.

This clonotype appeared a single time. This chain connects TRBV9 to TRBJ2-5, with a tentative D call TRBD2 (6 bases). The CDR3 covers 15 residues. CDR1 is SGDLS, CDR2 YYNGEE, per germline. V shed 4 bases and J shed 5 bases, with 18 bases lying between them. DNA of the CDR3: TGTGCCAGCAGCCCTAGAACGAACGGGGGTGAGACCCAGTACTTC. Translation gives CASSPRTNGGETQYF.

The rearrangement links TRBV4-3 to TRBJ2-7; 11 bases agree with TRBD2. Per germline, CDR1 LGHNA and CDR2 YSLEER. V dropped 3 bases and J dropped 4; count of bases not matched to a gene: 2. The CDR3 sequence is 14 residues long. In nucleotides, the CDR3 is TGCGCCAGCAGCCACACTAGCGGGGGTTACGAGCAGTACTTC. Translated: CASSHTSGGYEQYF.

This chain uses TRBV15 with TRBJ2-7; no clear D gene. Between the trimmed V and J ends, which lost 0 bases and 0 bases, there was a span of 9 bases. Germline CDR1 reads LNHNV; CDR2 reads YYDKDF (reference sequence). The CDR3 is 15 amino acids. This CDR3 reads CATSRDPLSSYEQYF. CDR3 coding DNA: TGTGCCACCAGCAGAGACCCTTTGAGCTCCTACGAGCAGTACTTC.